These 20 T cell receptor beta chains were sequenced from one sample in a study of cytomegalovirus exposure and HLA in healthy donors. PCR employed 60 Vbeta and 13 Jbeta primers. Using immunoSEQ multiplex PCR, the repertoire was profiled, and TCRdb retains in-frame clones only, with some absent. The sample holds 150,000 to 200,000 clones; approximately 85% are singletons and the top ten take about 9.3%. The sequenced sample was PBMCs. These receptors all come from a young man in good health and CMV-seropositive.

This chain links TRBV5-1 with TRBJ2-2; D remains unclear. The CDR3 is 15 amino acids. Trimming shortened V by 4 bases and J by 3 bases, and 13 bases separated the two germline ends. From germline, CDR1 is SGHRS and CDR2 YFSETQ. The CDR3 is CASSLIPDYTGELFF. For the CDR3, the DNA is TGCGCCAGCAGCCTAATCCCCGATTACACCGGGGAGCTGTTTTTT.

The V call is TRBV6-5, the J call TRBJ2-5; possible D gene TRBD2, 6 bases. The germline V gene encodes CDR1 MNHEY and CDR2 SVGAGI. CDR3 size: 14 residues. Trimming left V 2 bases short and J 5 bases short, with 12 bases between. The CDR3 here is CASSYDGGTETQYF. Written as DNA, the CDR3 is TGTGCCAGCAGTTACGATGGAGGGACGGAGACCCAGTACTTC.

As DNA, the CDR3 is TGTGCCAGCAGCTTGGAATGGGCAGCGGGGCTCACAGATACGCAGTATTTT. Translating it yields CASSLEWAAGLTDTQYF. V is TRBV5-4 and J is TRBJ2-3; 7 bases agree with TRBD2. Trimming at V came to 0 bases and at J to 2 bases, leaving 9 bases not matched to a gene. This CDR3 spans 17 amino acids. The germline CDR1 and CDR2 sequences are SGHNT and YYREEE (reference sequence).

The chain employs TRBV5-4 and TRBJ2-1; the D gene is possibly TRBD1 (5 bases). Trimming removed 4 bases at V and 4 bases at J, with 12 bases between. CDR1 is SGHNT, CDR2 YYREEE, per germline (reference sequence). The CDR3 totals 14 residues. The CDR3 sequence is CASSTRQSYNEQFF. CDR3 bases: TGTGCCAGCAGCACACGACAGTCTTACAATGAGCAGTTCTTC. Based on the CDR3 plus reference TRBV5-4 and TRBJ2-1, the full variable domain is ETGVTQSPTHLIKTRGQQVTLRCSSQSGHNTVSWYQQALGQGPQFIFQYYREEENGRGNFPPRFSGLQFPNYSSELNVNALELDDSALYLCASSTRQSYNEQFFGPGTRLTVL.

The rearrangement joins TRBV4-2 to TRBJ2-5, with D hard to call. Germline CDR1 and CDR2: LGHNA and YNFKEQ. The CDR3 spans 15 residues. The V end was cut by 3 bases, the J end by 1 base, with 12 bases between. The CDR3 coding sequence is TGTGCCAGCAGCCAGACTCTACACCTCCAAGAGACCCAGTACTTC. This translates into CASSQTLHLQETQYF.

The chain employs TRBV5-6 and TRBJ2-3; 8 bases align to TRBD2. There are 14 residues in the CDR3. Germline CDR1 reads SGHDT; CDR2 reads YYEEEE. V gave up 6 bases and J gave up 2 bases; unmatched junction bases: 5. As DNA, the CDR3 is TGTGCCAGCAAGGTAGCGGGGCCCACAGATACGCAGTATTTT. It codes for CASKVAGPTDTQYF.

The genes are TRBV18 and TRBJ2-1; 8 nucleotides match TRBD2. The germline V gene has CDR1 KGHSH and CDR2 LQKENI. V shed 3 bases, J shed 3 bases, and the junction held 4 bases outside the gene matches. The CDR3 covers 15 residues. CDR3 nucleotide sequence: TGTGCCAGCTCACCTCTAGCGGGTCACTACAATGAGCAGTTCTTC. Its protein product is CASSPLAGHYNEQFF.

This rearrangement joins TRBV7-3 to TRBJ2-3; no clear D gene. V was clipped by 2 bases and J by 6 bases, with 9 bases between them. The CDR3 covers 13 residues. Germline values: CDR1 SGHTA, CDR2 FQGTGA. The CDR3 spells CASSLGPSDTQYF. The CDR3 DNA reads TGTGCCAGCAGCTTAGGGCCGTCGGATACGCAGTATTTT. Supplemented by reference TRBV7-3 and TRBJ2-3, the full variable domain reads GAGVSQTPSNKVTEKGKYVELRCDPISGHTALYWYRQSLGQGPEFLIYFQGTGAADDSGLPNDRFFAVRPEGSVSTLKIQRTERGDSAVYLCASSLGPSDTQYFGPGTRLTVL.

This clone was counted only a few times. Its ends do not fully match the called genes, so a read error is possible. This rearrangement joins TRBV6-1 to TRBJ2-7; D ambiguous. Germline V gene data show CDR1 as MNHNS and CDR2 as SASEGT. The CDR3 has 9 amino acids. CDR3 nucleotide sequence: TGTGCCAGCAGTGAAGCGCATCGGTTC. It yields the protein CASSEAHRF.

The chain carries TRBV11-2 and TRBJ2-1; unclear D gene. The germline CDR1 and CDR2 sequences are SGHAT and FQNNGV. Trimming took off 1 base at V and 9 bases at J, with 13 bases between the two ends. This CDR3 is built from 14 residues. CDR3 nucleotide sequence: TGTGCCAGCAGCTTAGTGGCCAAGATCATTGAGCAGTTCTTC. Protein product: CASSLVAKIIEQFF.

The J gene is TRBJ2-1, the V gene TRBV15, with 7 bases matching TRBD2. The CDR3 runs 14 residues. Germline trimming cut 4 bases from V and 6 bases from J; bases unmatched to any gene: 6. The germline gives CDR1 LNHNV, CDR2 YYDKDF (reference sequence). The CDR3 DNA follows: TGTGCCACCAGCAACGAGGGGAGGGGCAATGAGCAGTTCTTC. Amino acid sequence: CATSNEGRGNEQFF.

The chain recombines TRBV29-1 with TRBJ2-5; a possible D gene is TRBD2 (6 bases). This CDR3 contains 14 residues. V was cut by 0 bases and J by 1 base, with 9 bases left in between. Looked up from germline, CDR1 is SQVTM and CDR2 is ANQGSEA. CDR3 residues: CSVEEGRGQETQYF. Written as DNA, the CDR3 is TGCAGCGTTGAAGAAGGGCGGGGCCAAGAGACCCAGTACTTC.

The chain combines TRBV9 with TRBJ2-5, with 9 bases lining up with TRBD1. The ends lost 1 base at V and 5 bases at J; junction bases unmatched: 3. The CDR3 runs 14 residues. From germline, CDR1 is SGDLS and CDR2 YYNGEE. In DNA form, the CDR3 reads TGTGCCAGCAGCGTAACAGGGGGCGGGGAGACCCAGTACTTC. As protein: CASSVTGGGETQYF.

This chain joins TRBV7-8 and TRBJ1-4; perhaps TRBD1 as D (6 bases). Trimming removed 5 bases at V and 6 bases at J, with 22 bases between. Per germline, CDR1 SGHVS and CDR2 FQNEAQ. The CDR3 spans 17 residues. CDR3 protein: CASSPHRAPQVYEKLFF. Written as DNA, the CDR3 is TGTGCCAGCAGCCCACACAGGGCACCCCAGGTGTATGAAAAACTGTTTTTT.

The chain is built from TRBV11-3 and TRBJ2-3, with 11 nucleotides matching TRBD1. This CDR3 is built from 16 residues. V dropped 2 bases and J dropped 6; count of bases not matched to a gene: 7. Per the germline V gene, CDR1 is SGHNT and CDR2 is YENEEA. The CDR3 DNA is TGTGCCAGCAGCTTATCCGGGACAGGGGGTCATGATACGCAGTATTTT. Amino acids: CASSLSGTGGHDTQYF.

This chain connects TRBV2 to TRBJ2-3; tentatively, D is TRBD1 (5 bases). The V end lost 4 bases, the J end lost 0 bases, and 11 bases lay between the germline ends. This CDR3 is 15 amino acids long. Germline assignment: CDR1 SNHLY and CDR2 FYNNEI. The CDR3 reads CASSAGQGSTDTQYF. Written as DNA, the CDR3 is TGTGCCAGCAGTGCTGGGCAGGGTAGCACAGATACGCAGTATTTT. The full variable domain, completed using reference TRBV2 and TRBJ2-3, is EPEVTQTPSHQVTQMGQEVILRCVPISNHLYFYWYRQILGQKVEFLVSFYNNEISEKSEIFDDQFSVERPDGSNFTLKIRSTKLEDSAMYFCASSAGQGSTDTQYFGPGTRLTVL.

The J gene is TRBJ1-6, the V gene TRBV11-2, with a tentative D call TRBD1 (6 bases). The CDR3 extends over 17 amino acids. Germline assignment: CDR1 SGHAT and CDR2 FQNNGV. V was pared by 5 bases and J by 9 bases, with 23 bases between. CDR3 in amino acids: CASSPPTGGVSSSPLHF. In DNA form, the CDR3 reads TGTGCCAGCAGCCCACCGACAGGTGGAGTTTCCAGTTCACCCCTCCACTTT.

The chain is built from TRBV30 and TRBJ2-7; 10 positions match TRBD2. The CDR3 extends over 13 amino acids. CDR1 GTSNPN and CDR2 SVGIG come from the germline V gene (reference sequence). J gave up 4 bases and V 3 bases, and 3 bases lay outside the gene matches. CDR3 sequence reads: CAWRERGGYEQYF. In DNA, the CDR3 is TGTGCCTGGAGAGAGCGGGGGGGGTACGAGCAGTACTTC.

The chain carries TRBV6-1 and TRBJ1-6; D not certain. Trimming took 10 bases from V and 0 from J, leaving 7 bases between them. The CDR3 loop spans 13 amino acids. Germline CDR1 is MNHNS and CDR2 is SASEGT. The CDR3 is CATESSYNSPLHF. The CDR3 nucleotides are TGTGCCACAGAAAGCTCCTATAATTCACCCCTCCACTTT.

This clone was observed a few times. V and J are TRBV4-1 and TRBJ1-4; TRBD1 agrees at 9 bases. V shed 4 bases and J 6 bases; nucleotides not matched to a gene: 6. The CDR3 has 15 residues. Germline V gene sequence: CDR1 MGHRA, CDR2 YSYEKL. The CDR3 loop is CASSLPGTGYEKLFF. As DNA, the CDR3 is TGCGCCAGCAGCCTTCCCGGGACAGGGTATGAAAAACTGTTTTTT.